The rows below give T cell receptor beta chains drawn from one sample of a study of cytomegalovirus exposure and HLA in healthy donors. Measured with immunoSEQ multiplex PCR; TCRdb has only the in-frame clones, and not every one. This repertoire shows about 260,000 clones, approximately 84% found once; its top ten account for roughly 2%. The sequencing input was PBMCs. These receptors were collected from a woman aged 40 to 50 in good health and CMV-seropositive. The CDR3 runs from the conserved cysteine through the conserved F or W. The order of the fields is V gene, D gene, clone size, J gene, CDR3 DNA, CDR3 protein. A D gene is named only where the DNA matches it firmly. The size of a clone is reported for some rows only, either as once, few or many, or as a class for expanded clones.

TRBV5-1	TRBD2	.	TRBJ2-2	TGCGCCAGCAGCTTGGGGGGCCTACTAGCGGGAGCGGTCACCGGGGAGCTGTTTTTT	CASSLGGLLAGAVTGELFF
TRBV2	TRBD1	.	TRBJ2-1	TGTGCCAGCCAGCGGACAGGGGGCACCTACAATGAGCAGTTCTTC	CASQRTGGTYNEQFF
TRBV13	TRBD2	.	TRBJ2-2	TGTGCCAGCAGCTTAAAAACGGGAGGAGACACCGGGGAGCTGTTTTTT	CASSLKTGGDTGELFF
TRBV9	TRBD2	.	TRBJ2-7	TGTGCCAGCAGCCTTCATGTCCGGCTAGCGGGAAACTACGAGCAGTACTTC	CASSLHVRLAGNYEQYF
TRBV11-3	.	.	TRBJ2-3	TGTGCCAGCAGCTTAGGTTCGCGCAGCACAGATACGCAGTATTTT	CASSLGSRSTDTQYF
TRBV4-1	TRBD2	.	TRBJ2-3	TGCGCCAGCAGCCAAGAGAAGGGCGTAGCGGGATCCACAGATACGCAGTATTTT	CASSQEKGVAGSTDTQYF
TRBV11-3	.	.	TRBJ2-2	TGTGCCAGCAGGGCGGAGACCGGGGAGCTGTTTTTT	CASRAETGELFF
TRBV7-9	TRBD1	once	TRBJ2-7	TGTGCCAGCAGCCCGGACAGGGGTTCCTACGAGCAGTACTTC	CASSPDRGSYEQYF
TRBV10-3	.	once	TRBJ1-4	TGTGCCATCAGTGAGCGCGCAGGGTTGGGGAATGAAAAACTGTTTTTT	CAISERAGLGNEKLFF
TRBV27	TRBD1	.	TRBJ2-7	TGTGCCAGCAGGTCCACAGGGGAGTTTACCTACGAGCAGTACTTC	CASRSTGEFTYEQYF
TRBV7-8	.	.	TRBJ1-3	TGTGCCAGCAGCTTAGGAACCCGACAATCTGGAAACACCATATATTTT	CASSLGTRQSGNTIYF
TRBV4-2	.	.	TRBJ1-3	TGTGCCAGCAGCCAAGAAACATTCTCAACCTCTGGAAACACCATATATTTT	CASSQETFSTSGNTIYF
TRBV18	.	.	TRBJ1-5	TGTGCCAGCTCACCAGAGAGGGTGGGTCAGCCCCAGCATTTT	CASSPERVGQPQHF
TRBV11-2	TRBD1	.	TRBJ2-2	TGTGCCAGCAGGTCCACAGGGGCCGCGAACACCGGGGAGCTGTTTTTT	CASRSTGAANTGELFF
TRBV18	TRBD1	.	TRBJ1-4	TGTGCCAGCTCACTAGGGACAGGGGGCGAAAAACTGTTTTTT	CASSLGTGGEKLFF
TRBV5-4	TRBD1	.	TRBJ2-1	TGTGCCAGCAGCTTTCAATTACAGGGGTACAATGAGCAGTTCTTC	CASSFQLQGYNEQFF
TRBV2	TRBD2	.	TRBJ2-4	TGTGCCACTACGACCGGACTAGAGGGCATTCAGTACTTC	CATTTGLEGIQYF
TRBV10-3	TRBD2	.	TRBJ2-1	TGTGCCATCAGTGAGTCAGGGCGTGGCGGGAGGGCCCCAGATGAGCAGTTCTTC	CAISESGRGGRAPDEQFF
TRBV6-5	.	.	TRBJ2-5	TGTGCCAGCAGTAAACAAGATCAAGAGACCCAGTACTTC	CASSKQDQETQYF
TRBV5-1	.	.	TRBJ1-5	TGCGCCAGCAGCCCGGGAGCAGGGAATCAGCCCCAGCATTTT	CASSPGAGNQPQHF
TRBV19	.	.	TRBJ2-7	TGTGCCAGTAGTGTCGGCTACGAGCAGTACTTC	CASSVGYEQYF
TRBV30	.	.	TRBJ2-5	TGTGCCTGGAGTGGGGTGGGCAGCAAAGAGACCCAGTACTTC	CAWSGVGSKETQYF